These 15 T cell receptor beta chains originate from one sample sequenced in a study of long-term antiretroviral therapy in people with HIV. The libraries were made with immunoSEQ v3.0 at survey level. TCRdb keeps only in-frame clones here, not all; method: immunoSEQ multiplex PCR. The table shows roughly 19,000 clones, with 80% to 90% occurring only once. The sample was unsorted PBMCs, taken 0.6 years after starting antiretroviral therapy. These TCRs come from a woman between 18 and 30 years old with HIV.

This clone appeared a few times. This chain connects TRBV15 to TRBJ1-5; 7 bases are a match to TRBD1. Germline V gives CDR1 LNHNV, CDR2 YYDKDF (reference sequence). The CDR3 loop spans 17 amino acids. Trimming cost V 0 bases and J 6 bases; bases outside gene matches: 11. Here the CDR3 reads CATSRELDRNKGQPQHF. The DNA of the CDR3 is TGTGCCACCAGCAGAGAGCTGGACAGGAACAAAGGTCAGCCCCAGCATTTT.

The chain combines TRBV11-3 with TRBJ2-7; possibly TRBD1 or TRBD2 for D (6 bases each). Germline V gene lookup returns CDR1 SGHNT and CDR2 YENEEA. This CDR3 comprises 13 residues. Trimming stripped 5 bases from V and 6 bases from J, with 14 bases between. The CDR3: CASSAAGEVEQYF. As DNA, the CDR3 is TGTGCCAGCAGCGCGGCAGGGGAGGTCGAGCAGTACTTC.

This rearrangement joins TRBV16 to TRBJ2-7; D may be TRBD1 or TRBD2 (5 bases each). The V end was cut by 0 bases, the J end by 3 bases, with 12 bases between. Germline assignment: CDR1 KGHSY and CDR2 FQNENV. The CDR3 consists of 15 residues. The CDR3 DNA reads TGTGCCAGCAGCCAATCACCAGGGAGTGGCTACGAGCAGTACTTC. Translated: CASSQSPGSGYEQYF. Based on the CDR3 plus reference TRBV16 and TRBJ2-7, the full variable domain is GEEVAQTPKHLVRGEGQKAKLYCAPIKGHSYVFWYQQVLKNEFKFLISFQNENVFDETGMPKERFSAKCLPNSPCSLEIQATKLEDSAVYFCASSQSPGSGYEQYFGPGTRLTVT.

The chain links TRBV6-1 to TRBJ2-2; no definite D call. Germline V gene lookup returns CDR1 MNHNS and CDR2 SASEGT. V was shortened by 5 bases and J by 1 base, with 2 bases between the two germline ends. The CDR3 totals 12 residues. CDR3 in DNA: TGTGCCAGCAGTAAGAACACCGGGGAGCTGTTTTTT. Translation gives CASSKNTGELFF.

This clone showed up just once. V and J are TRBV6-6 and TRBJ1-5, with TRBD1 as a possible D gene (6 bases). The CDR3 has 16 residues. Germline CDR1 MNHNY, CDR2 SVGAGI (reference sequence). V dropped 4 bases and J dropped 3 bases, with 16 bases sitting between them. CDR3 nucleotide sequence: TGTGCCAGCAGTTCCTCCTGGGGGGGGCCCAATCAGCCCCAGCATTTT. It specifies CASSSSWGGPNQPQHF.

In DNA form, the CDR3 reads TGTGCCAGTAGTCCCCTGGATGCGGCCACTGAAGCTTTCTTT. It codes for CASSPLDAATEAFF. V gene TRBV19 combines with J gene TRBJ1-1, with D unresolved. There are 14 residues in the CDR3. Germline V gene sequence: CDR1 LNHDA, CDR2 SQIVND (reference sequence). The V gene lost 5 bases and the J gene lost 4 bases, with 14 bases spanning the gap.

The chain joins TRBV7-3 to TRBJ2-5; 8 bases agree with TRBD1. Germline lookup yields CDR1 SGHTA and CDR2 FQGTGA. Trimming removed 5 bases from V and 4 bases from J; junction bases left unmatched: 6. This CDR3 comprises 14 residues. DNA of the CDR3: TGTGCCAGCAGCCGAACCGGACAGGGAGAGACCCAGTACTTC. Residues: CASSRTGQGETQYF.

The genes are TRBV9 and TRBJ2-1; weak D call: TRBD2 (7 bases). The germline V and J ends were trimmed by 2 bases and 9 bases, with 15 bases remaining between them. This CDR3 contains 14 residues. CDR1 is SGDLS, CDR2 YYNGEE, per germline. The CDR3 coding sequence is TGTGCCAGCAGCGTTATATCGGGGGGCAGTGAGCAGTTCTTC. It translates to CASSVISGGSEQFF.

The chain couples TRBV29-1 to TRBJ2-7, with D possibly being TRBD1 (6 bases). The germline V gene encodes CDR1 SQVTM and CDR2 ANQGSEA. V was cut by 7 bases and J by 5 bases, with 15 bases left in between. The CDR3 contains 12 residues. The DNA for the CDR3 is TGCAGCGCAGCACAGGGATCCCACGAGCAGTACTTC. As protein: CSAAQGSHEQYF.

The rearrangement uses TRBV25-1 and TRBJ2-2, with D possibly being TRBD1 (5 bases). Looked up from germline, CDR1 is MGHDK and CDR2 is SYGVNS. Deletions cut 7 bases from V and 3 bases from J, with 24 bases between. This CDR3 is 18 amino acids long. The CDR3 DNA reads TGTGCCAGCATGAGTACGACAGCTGCTCTCGCGGACACCGGGGAGCTGTTTTTT. This codes for CASMSTTAALADTGELFF. Looking up the rest from reference TRBV25-1 and TRBJ2-2 gives the full variable domain: EADIYQTPRYLVIGTGKKITLECSQTMGHDKMYWYQQDPGMELHLIHYSYGVNSTEKGDLSSESTVSRIRTEHFPLTLESARPSHTSQYLCASMSTTAALADTGELFFGEGSRLTVL.

The chain has TRBV5-4 and TRBJ1-2, with D possibly matching TRBD1 (5 bases). The length of the CDR3 is 15 residues. Germline CDR1 is SGHNT and CDR2 is YYREEE (reference sequence). V was shortened by 2 bases and J by 2 bases, with 13 bases between the two germline ends. CDR3 DNA: TGTGCCAGCAGCTTCGAGGGGAGATTGAACTATGGCTACACCTTC. This gives the protein CASSFEGRLNYGYTF.

Within the sample, this clone is large. This chain joins TRBV19 and TRBJ2-5; 13 nucleotides match TRBD2. From germline, CDR1 is LNHDA and CDR2 SQIVND (reference sequence). CDR3 size: 15 residues. The V gene end was trimmed by 9 bases and the J gene end by 2 bases; junction bases not matched to a gene: 6. The CDR3 DNA is TGTGCCAGCGGGAGGGGACTAGCGGGGCAAGAGACCCAGTACTTC. It specifies CASGRGLAGQETQYF.

The genes are TRBV2 and TRBJ2-7, with TRBD1 as a possible D gene (5 bases). The V and J ends lost 4 bases and 4 bases respectively, with 8 bases between them. CDR3 size: 12 residues. The germline V gene has CDR1 SNHLY and CDR2 FYNNEI. The CDR3 sequence: CASSGGDYEQYF. CDR3 nucleotide sequence: TGTGCCAGCAGTGGGGGCGATTACGAGCAGTACTTC.

The V call is TRBV9, the J call TRBJ1-4; D ambiguous. This CDR3 spans 18 amino acids. Per the germline V gene, CDR1 is SGDLS and CDR2 is YYNGEE. Trimming cost V 2 bases and J 0 bases, with 17 bases left between them. The CDR3 coding sequence is TGTGCCAGCAGCGTGAGTACCCGGGGATCGTCAACTAATGAAAAACTGTTTTTT. Protein: CASSVSTRGSSTNEKLFF.

The chain carries TRBV28 and TRBJ1-4, with D possibly being TRBD1 (5 bases). V shed 1 base and J shed 11 bases, with 17 bases lying between them. The CDR3 loop spans 15 amino acids. Germline-derived CDR1 and CDR2 are MDHEN and SYDVKM. This CDR3 reads CASSLYGGTEEKLFF. The DNA for the CDR3 is TGTGCCAGCAGTTTATACGGGGGTACGGAGGAGAAACTGTTTTTT. The whole variable domain, filled in from reference TRBV28 and TRBJ1-4, reads DVKVTQSSRYLVKRTGEKVFLECVQDMDHENMFWYRQDPGLGLRLIYFSYDVKMKEKGDIPEGYSVSREKKERFSLILESASTNQTSMYLCASSLYGGTEEKLFFGSGTQLSVL.